This T cell receptor (beta chain) was identified during a study of cytomegalovirus exposure and HLA in healthy donors. Comments on this clone: Its specificity is not known.

Study findings and constraints: The authors enumerated over 150 TCR beta chains as linked to cytomegalovirus.

CDR3 length: 16 amino acids. Germline loops: CDR1 MGHDK, CDR2 SYGVNS. With 1 base clipped from V and 2 bases from J, the junction kept 6 bases outside the gene matches. The PCR ran on 60 Vbeta and 13 Jbeta primers. Here immunoSEQ multiplex PCR was the method, and the copy in TCRdb shows in-frame clones only, minus some. The profile covers more than 100,000 clones, with 50% to 80% appearing a single time and less than 9% taken by the ten largest. J is TRBJ2-7 and V is TRBV25-1; 9 bases map to TRBD1. The clonotype was recovered from a woman in her thirties or forties in good health and CMV-seropositive. The sequencing input was PBMCs. The CDR3 sequence: CASSEFRTGATYEQYF. In DNA form, the CDR3 reads TGTGCCAGCAGTGAATTTCGGACAGGGGCAACCTACGAGCAGTACTTC.